These 6 T cell receptor beta chains originate from one sample sequenced in a study of blood T cell repertoires in COVID-19. Measured with immunoSEQ multiplex PCR; TCRdb has only the in-frame clones, and not every one. The repertoire holds some 160,000 clones, with roughly nine tenths as singletons. Sequenced sample: peripheral blood. These receptors came from a man between 60 and 70 years old with acute or convalescent COVID-19.

This sequence joins TRBV9 and TRBJ1-2; unclear D gene. Trimming removed 0 bases from V and 6 bases from J, with 15 bases in between. The CDR3 extends over 15 amino acids. Germline CDR1 reads SGDLS; CDR2 reads YYNGEE. The CDR3 nucleotides are TGTGCCAGCAGCGTAGGGTGGCGGGCCCCTGATGGCTACACCTTC. Translating it yields CASSVGWRAPDGYTF.

This rearrangement joins TRBV18 to TRBJ2-2, with D perhaps matching TRBD1 (6 bases). The germline gives CDR1 KGHSH, CDR2 LQKENI. The CDR3 sequence is 15 residues long. Trimming left V 4 bases short and J 4 bases short, with 13 bases between. CDR3 sequence (DNA): TGTGCCAGCTCACTAGATCAGGGGACCACCGGGGAGCTGTTTTTT. It specifies CASSLDQGTTGELFF.

The chain combines TRBV2 with TRBJ1-4; a possible D gene is TRBD1 (6 bases). Trimming took 7 bases from V and 4 from J, leaving 13 bases between them. This CDR3 has 14 residues. Germline assignment: CDR1 SNHLY and CDR2 FYNNEI. CDR3 sequence: CASNWDILNEKLFF. CDR3 bases: TGTGCCAGCAATTGGGACATACTTAATGAAAAACTGTTTTTT. The whole variable domain, remainder taken from reference TRBV2 and TRBJ1-4, is EPEVTQTPSHQVTQMGQEVILRCVPISNHLYFYWYRQILGQKVEFLVSFYNNEISEKSEIFDDQFSVERPDGSNFTLKIRSTKLEDSAMYFCASNWDILNEKLFFGSGTQLSVL.

The sample holds one count of this clone. The chain uses TRBV6-5 and TRBJ1-4, with D possibly TRBD1 on 6 matching bases. Trimming pared 7 bases from V and 8 bases from J, leaving 17 bases between. Germline CDR1 is MNHEY and CDR2 is SVGAGI. The CDR3 sequence is 14 residues long. The CDR3 coding sequence is TGTGCCAGCACAGAGGCAGGGGCCCAGGAAAAACTGTTTTTT. This gives the protein CASTEAGAQEKLFF.

This chain joins TRBV2 and TRBJ1-1, with a weak D call TRBD1 (6 bases). This CDR3 spans 12 amino acids. Trimming removed 6 bases at V and 11 bases at J, with 16 bases between. Germline CDR1 is SNHLY and CDR2 is FYNNEI. CDR3 sequence: CASRFPGDPAFF. CDR3 DNA: TGTGCCAGCAGATTCCCAGGGGACCCCGCTTTCTTT.

The V gene is TRBV5-8, the J gene TRBJ1-4, with a tentative D call TRBD1 (6 bases). The CDR3 is made up of 15 amino acids. Germline lookup yields CDR1 SGHTS and CDR2 YDEGEE. V lost 4 bases and J 3 bases, leaving 13 bases between the germline ends. The CDR3 loop reads CASSPRGTPNEKLFF. The CDR3 bases are TGTGCCAGCAGCCCAAGGGGGACACCTAATGAAAAACTGTTTTTT.